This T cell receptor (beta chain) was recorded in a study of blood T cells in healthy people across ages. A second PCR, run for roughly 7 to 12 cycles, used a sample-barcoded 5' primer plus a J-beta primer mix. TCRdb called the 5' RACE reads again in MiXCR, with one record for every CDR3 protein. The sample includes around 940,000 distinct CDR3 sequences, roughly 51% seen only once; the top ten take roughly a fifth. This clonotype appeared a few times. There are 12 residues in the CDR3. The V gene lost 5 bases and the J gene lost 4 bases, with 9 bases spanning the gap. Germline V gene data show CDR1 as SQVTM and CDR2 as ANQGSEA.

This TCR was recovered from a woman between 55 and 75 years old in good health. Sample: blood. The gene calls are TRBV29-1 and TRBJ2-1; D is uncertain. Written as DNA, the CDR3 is TGCAGCGTTCAATCTGGTTACAATGAGCAGTTCTTC. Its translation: CSVQSGYNEQFF.